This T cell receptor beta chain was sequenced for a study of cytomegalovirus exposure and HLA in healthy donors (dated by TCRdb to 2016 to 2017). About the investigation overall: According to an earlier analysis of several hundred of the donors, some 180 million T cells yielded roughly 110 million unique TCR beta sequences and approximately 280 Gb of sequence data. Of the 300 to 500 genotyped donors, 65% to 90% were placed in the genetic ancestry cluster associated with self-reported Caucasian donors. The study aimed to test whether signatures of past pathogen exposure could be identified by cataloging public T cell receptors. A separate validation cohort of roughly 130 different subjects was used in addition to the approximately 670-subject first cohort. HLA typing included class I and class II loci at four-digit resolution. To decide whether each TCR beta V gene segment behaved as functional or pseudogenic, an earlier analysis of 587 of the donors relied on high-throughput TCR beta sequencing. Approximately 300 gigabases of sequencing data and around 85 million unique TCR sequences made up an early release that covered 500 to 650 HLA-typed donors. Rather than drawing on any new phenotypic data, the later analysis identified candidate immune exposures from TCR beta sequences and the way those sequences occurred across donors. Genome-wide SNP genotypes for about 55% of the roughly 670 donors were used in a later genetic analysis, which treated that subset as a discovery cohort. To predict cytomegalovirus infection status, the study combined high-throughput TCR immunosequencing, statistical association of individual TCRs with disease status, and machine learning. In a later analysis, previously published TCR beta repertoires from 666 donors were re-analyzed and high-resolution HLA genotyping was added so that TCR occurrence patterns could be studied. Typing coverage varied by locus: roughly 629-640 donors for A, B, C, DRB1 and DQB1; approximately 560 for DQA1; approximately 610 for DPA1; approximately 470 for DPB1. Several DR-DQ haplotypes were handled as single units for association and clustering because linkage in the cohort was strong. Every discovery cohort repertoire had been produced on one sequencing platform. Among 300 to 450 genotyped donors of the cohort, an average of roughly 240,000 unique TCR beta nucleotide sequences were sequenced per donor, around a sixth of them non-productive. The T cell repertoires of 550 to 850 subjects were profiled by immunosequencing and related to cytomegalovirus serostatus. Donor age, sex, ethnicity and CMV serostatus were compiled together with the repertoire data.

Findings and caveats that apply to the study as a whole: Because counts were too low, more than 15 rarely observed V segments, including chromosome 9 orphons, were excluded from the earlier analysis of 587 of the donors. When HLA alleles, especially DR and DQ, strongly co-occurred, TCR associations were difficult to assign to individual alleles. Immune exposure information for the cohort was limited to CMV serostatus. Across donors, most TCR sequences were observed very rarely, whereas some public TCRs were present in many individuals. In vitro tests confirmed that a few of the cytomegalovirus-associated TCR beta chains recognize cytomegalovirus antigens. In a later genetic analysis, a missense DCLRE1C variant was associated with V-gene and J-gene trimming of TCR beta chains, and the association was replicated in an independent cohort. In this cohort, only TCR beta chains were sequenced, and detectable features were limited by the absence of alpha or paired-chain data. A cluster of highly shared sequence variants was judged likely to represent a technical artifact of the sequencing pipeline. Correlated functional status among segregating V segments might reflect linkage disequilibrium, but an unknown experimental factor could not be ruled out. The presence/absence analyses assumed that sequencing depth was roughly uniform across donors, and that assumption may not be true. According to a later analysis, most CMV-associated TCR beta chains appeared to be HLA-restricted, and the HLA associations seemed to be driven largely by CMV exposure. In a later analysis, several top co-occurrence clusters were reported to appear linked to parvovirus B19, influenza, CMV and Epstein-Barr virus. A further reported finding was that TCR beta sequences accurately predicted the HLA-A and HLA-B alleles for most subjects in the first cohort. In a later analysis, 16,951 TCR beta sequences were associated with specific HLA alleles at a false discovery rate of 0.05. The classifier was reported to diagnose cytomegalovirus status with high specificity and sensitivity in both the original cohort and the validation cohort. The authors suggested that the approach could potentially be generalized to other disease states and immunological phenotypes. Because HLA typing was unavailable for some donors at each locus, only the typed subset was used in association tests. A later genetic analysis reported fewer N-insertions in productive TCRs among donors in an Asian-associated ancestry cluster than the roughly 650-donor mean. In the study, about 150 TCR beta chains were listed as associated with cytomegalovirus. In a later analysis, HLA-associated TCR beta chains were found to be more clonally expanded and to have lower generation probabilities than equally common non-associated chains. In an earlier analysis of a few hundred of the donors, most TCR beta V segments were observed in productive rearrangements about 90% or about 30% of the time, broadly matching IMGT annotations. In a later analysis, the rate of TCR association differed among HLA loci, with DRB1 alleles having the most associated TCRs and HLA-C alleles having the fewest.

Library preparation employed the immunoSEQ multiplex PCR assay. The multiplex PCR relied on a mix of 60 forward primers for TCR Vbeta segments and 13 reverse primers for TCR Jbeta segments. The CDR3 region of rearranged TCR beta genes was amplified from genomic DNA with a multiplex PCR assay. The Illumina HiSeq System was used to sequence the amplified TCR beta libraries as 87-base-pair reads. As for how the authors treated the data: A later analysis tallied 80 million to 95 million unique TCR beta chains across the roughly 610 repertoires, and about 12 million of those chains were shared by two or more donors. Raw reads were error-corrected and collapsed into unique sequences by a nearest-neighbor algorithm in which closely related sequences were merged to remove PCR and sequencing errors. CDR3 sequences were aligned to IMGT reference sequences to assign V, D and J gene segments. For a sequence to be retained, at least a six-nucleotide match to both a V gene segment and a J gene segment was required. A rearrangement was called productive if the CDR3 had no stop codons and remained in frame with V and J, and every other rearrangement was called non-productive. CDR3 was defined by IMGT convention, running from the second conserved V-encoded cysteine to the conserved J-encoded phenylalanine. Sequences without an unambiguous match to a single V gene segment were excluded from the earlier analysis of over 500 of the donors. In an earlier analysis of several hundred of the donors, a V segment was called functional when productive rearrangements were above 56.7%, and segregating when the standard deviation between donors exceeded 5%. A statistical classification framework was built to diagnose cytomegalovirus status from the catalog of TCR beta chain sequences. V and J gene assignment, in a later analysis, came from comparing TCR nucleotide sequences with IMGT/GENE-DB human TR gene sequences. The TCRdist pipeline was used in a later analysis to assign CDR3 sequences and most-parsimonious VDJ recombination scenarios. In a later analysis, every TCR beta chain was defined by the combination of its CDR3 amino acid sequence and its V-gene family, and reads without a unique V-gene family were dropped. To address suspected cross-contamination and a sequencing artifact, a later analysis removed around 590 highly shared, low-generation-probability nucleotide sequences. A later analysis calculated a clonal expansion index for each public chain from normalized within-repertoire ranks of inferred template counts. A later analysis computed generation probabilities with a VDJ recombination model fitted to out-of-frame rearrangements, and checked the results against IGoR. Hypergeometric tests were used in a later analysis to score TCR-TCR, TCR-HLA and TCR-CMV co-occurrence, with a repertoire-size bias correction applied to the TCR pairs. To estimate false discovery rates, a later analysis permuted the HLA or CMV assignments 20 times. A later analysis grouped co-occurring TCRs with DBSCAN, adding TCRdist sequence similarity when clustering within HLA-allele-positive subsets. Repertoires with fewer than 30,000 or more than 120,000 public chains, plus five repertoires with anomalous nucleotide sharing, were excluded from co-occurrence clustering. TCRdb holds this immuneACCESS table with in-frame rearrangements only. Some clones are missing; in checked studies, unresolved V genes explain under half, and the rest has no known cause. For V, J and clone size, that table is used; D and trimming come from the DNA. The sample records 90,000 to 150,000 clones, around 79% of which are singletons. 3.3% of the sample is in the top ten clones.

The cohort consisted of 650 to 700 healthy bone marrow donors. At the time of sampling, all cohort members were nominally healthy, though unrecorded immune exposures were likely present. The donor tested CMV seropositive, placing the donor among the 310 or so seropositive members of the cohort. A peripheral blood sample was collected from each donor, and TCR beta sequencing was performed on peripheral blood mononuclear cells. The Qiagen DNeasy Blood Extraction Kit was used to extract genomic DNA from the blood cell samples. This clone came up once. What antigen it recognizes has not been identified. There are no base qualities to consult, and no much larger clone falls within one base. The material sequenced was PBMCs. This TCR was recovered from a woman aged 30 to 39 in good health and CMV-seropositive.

The nucleotide sequence is TGCGCCAGCAATCGTGAAGGGGGTTTCACAGATACGCAGTATTTT. Protein translation: CASNREGGFTDTQYF. The rearrangement joined TRBV4-1 to TRBJ2-3; the D gene is possibly TRBD1, with 6 bases matching. V and J are truncated by 7 bases and 2 bases respectively, leaving an intervening sequence of 16 bases. According to the germline V gene, CDR1 reads MGHRA and CDR2 reads YSYEKL. Spanning cysteine to phenylalanine, the CDR3 consists of 15 amino acids. Only the CDR3 DNA is retained, 45 bases long and in frame from the first base.